What follows are 27 T cell receptor beta chains derived from one specimen sequenced in a study of blood T cell repertoires in COVID-19. Measured with immunoSEQ multiplex PCR; TCRdb has only the in-frame clones, and not every one. Here the sample spans about 310,000 clones, 70% to 90% being singletons. The material sequenced was PBMCs or T cells enriched from blood (not recorded which). The receptors derive from a woman aged 40-49 years who had recovered from COVID-19.

This clone has just a few counts. This chain links TRBV6-6 with TRBJ1-1; D is perhaps TRBD1 (6 bases). The CDR3 contains 14 residues. CDR1 and CDR2 (germline): MNHNY, SVGAGI (reference sequence). V lost 5 bases, J lost 1 base, and 11 bases lay in between. The CDR3 loop is CASSALQGNTEAFF. The CDR3, as DNA: TGTGCCAGCAGTGCACTACAGGGGAACACTGAAGCTTTCTTT.

The V gene is TRBV4-3, the J gene TRBJ2-7, with a possible D match to TRBD2 (6 bases). The germline V and J ends were trimmed by 2 bases and 5 bases, with 16 bases remaining between them. In germline, CDR1 is LGHNA, CDR2 YSLEER. This CDR3 is 15 amino acids long. CDR3 protein: CASSQFGTGSHEQYF. DNA for the CDR3: TGCGCCAGCAGCCAATTCGGAACCGGGAGCCACGAGCAGTACTTC.

The chain joins TRBV7-2 to TRBJ2-1, with TRBD1 matching 7 bases. Germline V gene data show CDR1 as SGHTA and CDR2 as FQGNSA. The CDR3 has 14 residues. V shed 6 bases and J 4 bases; nucleotides not matched to a gene: 6. Here the CDR3 reads CASSIDRAYNEQFF. Here the CDR3 DNA reads TGTGCCAGCAGTATCGACAGGGCATACAATGAGCAGTTCTTC.

The genes are TRBV18 and TRBJ1-1; the D gene is possibly TRBD1 (6 bases). The CDR3 runs 15 residues. The germline gives CDR1 KGHSH, CDR2 LQKENI. Trimming pared 3 bases from V and 4 bases from J, leaving 15 bases between. The CDR3: CASSPTGGGLTEAFF. The CDR3 coding sequence is TGTGCCAGCTCACCGACCGGGGGGGGGCTCACTGAAGCTTTCTTT.

The CDR3 sequence: CASSNRPQSYGANVLTF. The CDR3 nucleotides are TGTGCCAGTAGTAACAGGCCCCAATCTTATGGGGCCAACGTCCTGACTTTC. The gene calls are TRBV19 and TRBJ2-6; D is perhaps TRBD1 (5 bases). The germline V gene has CDR1 LNHDA and CDR2 SQIVND (reference sequence). Trimming removed 4 bases from V and 3 bases from J, with 16 bases in between. The length of the CDR3 is 17 residues.

The chain has TRBV9 and TRBJ2-7; TRBD2 aligns across 14 bases. Trimming cost V 5 bases and J 2 bases; bases outside gene matches: 18. CDR1 SGDLS and CDR2 YYNGEE come from the germline V gene. The CDR3 has 20 amino acids. CDR3 in DNA: TGTGCCAGCAGAGAAGGATCCGGGACTAGCGGGAGAAGGGATGCCTACGAGCAGTACTTC. It specifies CASREGSGTSGRRDAYEQYF.

V and J are TRBV7-8 and TRBJ1-1; perhaps TRBD1 as D (5 bases). CDR1 is SGHVS, CDR2 FQNEAQ, per germline. The CDR3 contains 13 residues. With 5 bases removed from V and 4 bases from J, the gap between germline ends came to 11 bases. The CDR3 DNA reads TGTGCCAGCAGCCTCAGGGATGGCACTGAAGCTTTCTTT. Translating it yields CASSLRDGTEAFF.

The chain carries TRBV7-2 and TRBJ1-1; 7 bases fit TRBD1. Per the germline V gene, CDR1 is SGHTA and CDR2 is FQGNSA. Unmatched junction bases numbered 3, after V lost 1 base and J lost 4 bases. This CDR3 has 14 amino acids. In nucleotides, the CDR3 is TGTGCCAGCAGCTTAGACAGGACAGGCACTGAAGCTTTCTTT. Protein sequence: CASSLDRTGTEAFF.

The chain uses TRBV24-1 and TRBJ1-2, with 8 positions matching TRBD1. CDR3 length: 15 amino acids. The V gene's germline CDR1 is KGHDR and CDR2 SFDVKD. The ends lost 3 bases at V and 2 bases at J; junction bases unmatched: 4. This CDR3 reads CATSDRTGGNYGYTF. The CDR3 nucleotides are TGTGCCACCAGTGATCGAACAGGGGGGAACTATGGCTACACCTTC.

This clone has just one count. The chain is built from TRBV6-5 and TRBJ2-7; TRBD1 might be the D (6 bases). The V gene's germline CDR1 is MNHEY and CDR2 SVGAGI. The CDR3 covers 14 residues. With 8 bases removed from V and 3 bases from J, the gap between germline ends came to 17 bases. Here the CDR3 reads CASSLRDNYYEQYF. The CDR3 nucleotides are TGTGCCAGCTCTCTCCGGGACAACTACTACGAGCAGTACTTC.

The rearrangement uses TRBV9 and TRBJ1-1, with 9 bases that match TRBD1. Germline assignment: CDR1 SGDLS and CDR2 YYNGEE. This CDR3 has 16 amino acids. V shed 4 bases and J 2 bases; nucleotides not matched to a gene: 9. The CDR3 DNA is TGTGCCAGCAGCCCGGACAGGGGCGTGGGAAACACTGAAGCTTTCTTT. This gives the protein CASSPDRGVGNTEAFF.

The rearrangement uses TRBV18 and TRBJ2-7, with 8 bases lining up with TRBD1. From germline, CDR1 is KGHSH and CDR2 LQKENI. The CDR3 extends over 16 amino acids. J lost 10 bases, V lost 5 bases, and 19 bases had no gene match. The CDR3 loop reads CASSTSAGQVEQYQYF. CDR3 in DNA: TGTGCCAGCTCAACCTCGGCGGGACAGGTAGAGCAATACCAGTACTTC.

This clone was detected a few times. The genes are TRBV28 and TRBJ1-2; 7 bases agree with TRBD1. The CDR3 contains 15 residues. V gave up 5 bases and J gave up 7 bases; unmatched junction bases: 13. The germline gives CDR1 MDHEN, CDR2 SYDVKM. The CDR3 region has the DNA TGTGCCAGCAGTCGGGACAGCCAGAGGCTTCTTGGCTACACCTTC. As protein: CASSRDSQRLLGYTF.

The genes are TRBV20-1 and TRBJ2-1; TRBD2 matches 11 bases. The V gene's germline CDR1 is DFQATT and CDR2 SNEGSKA (reference sequence). Trimming cost V 3 bases and J 2 bases; bases outside gene matches: 6. CDR3 size: 16 residues. The CDR3 loop reads CSASPLSGRAYNEQFF. CDR3 coding DNA: TGCAGTGCTAGTCCCCTTAGCGGGAGGGCCTACAATGAGCAGTTCTTC.

This chain connects TRBV7-2 to TRBJ2-1; 7 nucleotides agree with TRBD2. V was clipped by 4 bases and J by 7 bases; unmatched bases: 4. Germline V gives CDR1 SGHTA, CDR2 FQGNSA. This CDR3 comprises 13 residues. The CDR3 DNA sequence: TGTGCCAGCAGCTCCCGGCGGGAGAATGAGCAGTTCTTC. Translated: CASSSRRENEQFF.

This clone was observed a single time. This chain joins TRBV18 and TRBJ1-2; 7 nucleotides match TRBD1. V shed 2 bases and J 2 bases; nucleotides not matched to a gene: 5. CDR1 and CDR2 from the germline V gene are KGHSH and LQKENI. This CDR3 region has 15 residues. CDR3 in DNA: TGTGCCAGCTCACCATCGGACAGGTCCAACTATGGCTACACCTTC. It codes for CASSPSDRSNYGYTF. The whole variable domain, remainder taken from reference TRBV18 and TRBJ1-2, is NAGVMQNPRHLVRRRGQEARLRCSPMKGHSHVYWYRQLPEEGLKFMVYLQKENIIDESGMPKERFSAEFPKEGPSILRIQQVVRGDSAAYFCASSPSDRSNYGYTFGSGTRLTVV.

The chain employs TRBV28 and TRBJ1-4, with 11 bases aligning to TRBD1. Losses at the gene ends were 5 bases for V and 8 bases for J; bases not matched to a gene: 7. Germline CDR1 MDHEN, CDR2 SYDVKM. This CDR3 has 15 amino acids. CDR3 nucleotides: TGTGCCAGCAGTGCCTGGACAGGGGGCAAGGAAAAACTGTTTTTT. As protein: CASSAWTGGKEKLFF.

Of note for this clone: The same CDR3 arises from other DNA sequences in this sample as well. The rearrangement uses TRBV7-3 and TRBJ2-3; unclear D gene. CDR3 length equals 15 residues. V was clipped by 3 bases and J by 0 bases, with 10 bases between them. From germline, CDR1 is SGHTA and CDR2 FQGTGA. The CDR3, as DNA: TGTGCCAGCAGCTTTGGCGGCTCTAGCACAGATACGCAGTATTTT. Encoded protein: CASSFGGSSTDTQYF.

V usage is TRBV4-2 and J usage is TRBJ2-7; TRBD1 might be the D (5 bases). V lost 3 bases and J lost 3, with 9 bases in between. The CDR3 sequence is 13 residues long. The germline V gene has CDR1 LGHNA and CDR2 YNFKEQ. The CDR3 protein is CASSHRQNYEQYF. For the CDR3, the DNA is TGTGCCAGCAGCCATAGACAGAACTACGAGCAGTACTTC.

This chain joins TRBV10-3 and TRBJ1-1, with D possibly TRBD1 on 5 matching bases. V gave up 3 bases and J gave up 4 bases, with 12 bases separating them. Germline assignment: CDR1 ENHRY and CDR2 SYGVKD. The CDR3 has 14 residues. CDR3 nucleotides: TGTGCCATCAGTGATGTACAGGAGCTCACTGAAGCTTTCTTT. It encodes CAISDVQELTEAFF.

The rearrangement uses TRBV4-2 and TRBJ2-1; TRBD2 aligns across 10 bases. The CDR3 totals 15 residues. V gave up 4 bases and J gave up 3 bases; unmatched junction bases: 3. Germline assignment: CDR1 LGHNA and CDR2 YNFKEQ. The CDR3 region is CASSLQREGYNEQFF. CDR3 nucleotide sequence: TGTGCCAGCAGCCTGCAGCGGGAGGGCTACAATGAGCAGTTCTTC.

The chain is built from TRBV7-6 and TRBJ1-4; a weak D match, TRBD1 (5 bases). Germline V gives CDR1 SGHVS, CDR2 FNYEAQ. V gave up 4 bases and J gave up 1 base, with 10 bases separating them. The CDR3 totals 15 residues. CDR3 in amino acids: CASSWGGGTNEKLFF. The CDR3 nucleotides read TGTGCCAGCAGCTGGGGGGGTGGAACTAATGAAAAACTGTTTTTT.

The V and J genes are TRBV3-1 (or the pseudogene TRBV3-2) and TRBJ1-2; D not resolved. The CDR3 has 15 residues. V was clipped by 0 bases and J by 8 bases, with 16 bases between them. CDR1 LGHDT and CDR2 YNNKEL come from the germline V gene (reference sequence). CDR3 DNA sequence: TGTGCCAGCAGCCAAGATAGGAGTACCTACGGGGGCTACACCTTC. Residues: CASSQDRSTYGGYTF.

CDR3 residues: CASSLGTGGDNQPQHF. In nucleotides, the CDR3 is TGTGCCAGCAGCCTGGGGACAGGGGGGGACAATCAGCCCCAGCATTTT. The chain is built from TRBV7-9 and TRBJ1-5; TRBD1 agrees at 11 bases. This CDR3 is built from 16 residues. CDR1 is SEHNR, CDR2 FQNEAQ, per germline (reference sequence). Trimming removed 5 bases from V and 3 bases from J; junction bases left unmatched: 6.

The gene calls are TRBV5-4 and TRBJ1-6; 8 bases map to TRBD1. This CDR3 contains 16 residues. V shed 4 bases and J 5 bases; nucleotides not matched to a gene: 8. Per germline, CDR1 SGHNT and CDR2 YYREEE (reference sequence). The CDR3 nucleotides read TGTGCCAGCAGCCTTCCCCAGACAGGGGATAATTCACCCCTCCACTTT. This gives the protein CASSLPQTGDNSPLHF.

The gene calls are TRBV18 and TRBJ2-1, with D perhaps matching TRBD1 (6 bases). V gave up 3 bases and J gave up 2 bases, with 11 bases separating them. CDR1 and CDR2 from the germline V gene are KGHSH and LQKENI. CDR3 size: 15 residues. The CDR3 loop is CASSPGQTPYNEQFF. The CDR3, as DNA: TGTGCCAGCTCACCTGGACAGACCCCCTACAATGAGCAGTTCTTC.

The DNA of the CDR3 is TGTGCCAGCAGTTTACTAGCGATTGTCTACGAGCAGTACTTC. Its translation: CASSLLAIVYEQYF. The chain joins TRBV28 to TRBJ2-7; weak D call: TRBD2 (6 bases). The CDR3 loop spans 14 amino acids. Germline CDR1 and CDR2: MDHEN and SYDVKM. Trimming removed 2 bases from V and 3 bases from J, with 11 bases in between.